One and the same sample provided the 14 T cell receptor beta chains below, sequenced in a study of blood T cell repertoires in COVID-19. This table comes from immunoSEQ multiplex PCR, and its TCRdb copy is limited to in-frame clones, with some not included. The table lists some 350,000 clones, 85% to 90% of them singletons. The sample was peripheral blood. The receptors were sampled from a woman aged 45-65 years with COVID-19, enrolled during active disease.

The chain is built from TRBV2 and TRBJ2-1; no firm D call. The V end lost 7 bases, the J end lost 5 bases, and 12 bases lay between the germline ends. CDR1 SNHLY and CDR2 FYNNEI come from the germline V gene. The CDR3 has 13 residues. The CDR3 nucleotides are TGTGCCAGCACCTCCCGTTACAACAATGAGCAGTTCTTC. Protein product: CASTSRYNNEQFF.

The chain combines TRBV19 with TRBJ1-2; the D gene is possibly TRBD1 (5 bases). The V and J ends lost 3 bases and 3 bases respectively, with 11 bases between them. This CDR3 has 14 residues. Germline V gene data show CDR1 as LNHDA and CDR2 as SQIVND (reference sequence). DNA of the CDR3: TGTGCCAGTAGTATGTCCAGGGCCCACTATGGCTACACCTTC. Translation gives CASSMSRAHYGYTF.

The CDR3 DNA reads as TGTGCCAGCAGCTTAGCCCCCGTGGATGGCTACACCTTC. Its translation: CASSLAPVDGYTF. The rearrangement uses TRBV5-5 and TRBJ1-2; D gene uncertain. Germline CDR1 and CDR2: SGHKS and YYEKEE (reference sequence). The CDR3 is made up of 13 amino acids. Trimming cost V 2 bases and J 6 bases, with 11 bases left between them.

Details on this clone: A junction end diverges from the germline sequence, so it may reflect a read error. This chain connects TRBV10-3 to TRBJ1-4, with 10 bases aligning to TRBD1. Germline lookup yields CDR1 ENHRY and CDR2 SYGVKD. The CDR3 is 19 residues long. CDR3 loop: CAISDDRGRGRATNEKLFF. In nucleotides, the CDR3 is TGTGCCATCAGTGACGACAGGGGGCGCGGAAGGGCTACGAATGAAAAGCTGTTTTTT.

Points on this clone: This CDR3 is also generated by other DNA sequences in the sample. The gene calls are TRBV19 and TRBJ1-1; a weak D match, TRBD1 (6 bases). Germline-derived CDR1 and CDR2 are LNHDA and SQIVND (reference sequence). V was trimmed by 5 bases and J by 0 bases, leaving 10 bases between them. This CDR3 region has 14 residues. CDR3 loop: CASSPQGLNTEAFF. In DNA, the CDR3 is TGTGCCAGTAGTCCCCAGGGGTTGAACACTGAAGCTTTCTTT.

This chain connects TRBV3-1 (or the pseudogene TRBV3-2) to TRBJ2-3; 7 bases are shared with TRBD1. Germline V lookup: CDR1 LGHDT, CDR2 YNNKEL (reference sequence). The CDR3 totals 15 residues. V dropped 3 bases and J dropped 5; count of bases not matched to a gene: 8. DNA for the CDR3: TGTGCCAGCAGCCACTTCGACAGGGTTCAAGATACGCAGTATTTT. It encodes CASSHFDRVQDTQYF.

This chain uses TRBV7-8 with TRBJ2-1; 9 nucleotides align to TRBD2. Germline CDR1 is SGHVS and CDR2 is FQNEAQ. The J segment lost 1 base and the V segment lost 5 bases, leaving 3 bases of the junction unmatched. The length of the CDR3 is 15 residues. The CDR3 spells CASSTGLASYNEQFF. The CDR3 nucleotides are TGTGCCAGCAGCACCGGACTAGCGTCCTACAATGAGCAGTTCTTC. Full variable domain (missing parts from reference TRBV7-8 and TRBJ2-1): GAGVSQSPRYKVAKRGQDVALRCDPISGHVSLFWYQQALGQGPEFLTYFQNEAQLDKSGLPSDRFFAERPEGSVSTLKIQRTQQEDSAVYLCASSTGLASYNEQFFGPGTRLTVL.

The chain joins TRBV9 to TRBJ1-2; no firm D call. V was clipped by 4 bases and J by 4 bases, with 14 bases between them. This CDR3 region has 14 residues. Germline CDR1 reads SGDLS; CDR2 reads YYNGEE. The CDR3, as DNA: TGTGCCAGCAGCCCTCGGTACTCCGGCTATGGCTACACCTTC. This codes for CASSPRYSGYGYTF. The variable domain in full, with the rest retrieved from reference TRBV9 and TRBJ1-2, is DSGVTQTPKHLITATGQRVTLRCSPRSGDLSVYWYQQSLDQGLQFLIQYYNGEERAKGNILERFSAQQFPDLHSELNLSSLELGDSALYFCASSPRYSGYGYTFGSGTRLTVV.

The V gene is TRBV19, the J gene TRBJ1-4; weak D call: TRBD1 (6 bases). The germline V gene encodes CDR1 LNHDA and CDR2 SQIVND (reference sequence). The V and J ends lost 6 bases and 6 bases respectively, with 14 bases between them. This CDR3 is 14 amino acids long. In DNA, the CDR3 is TGTGCCAGTAGCCCCGGGGGGGGCGATGAAAAACTGTTTTTT. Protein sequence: CASSPGGGDEKLFF.

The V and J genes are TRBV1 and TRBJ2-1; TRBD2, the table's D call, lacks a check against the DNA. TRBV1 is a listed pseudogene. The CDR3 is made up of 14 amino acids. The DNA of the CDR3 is TGCACCAGCAGATTAGCGGGAGGCTTGAATGAGCAGTTCTTC. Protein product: CTSRLAGGLNEQFF.

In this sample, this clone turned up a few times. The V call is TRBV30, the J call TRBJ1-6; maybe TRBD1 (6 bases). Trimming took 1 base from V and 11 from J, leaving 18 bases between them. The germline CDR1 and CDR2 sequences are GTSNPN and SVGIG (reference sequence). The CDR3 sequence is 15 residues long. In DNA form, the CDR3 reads TGTGCCTGGAGTGAAAACAGGGAGAAAAGACCACCCCTCCACTTT. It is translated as CAWSENREKRPPLHF.

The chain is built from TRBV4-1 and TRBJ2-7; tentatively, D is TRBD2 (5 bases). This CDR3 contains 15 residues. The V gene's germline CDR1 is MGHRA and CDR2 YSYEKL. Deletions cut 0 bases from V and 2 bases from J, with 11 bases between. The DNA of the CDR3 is TGCGCCAGCAGCCAAGACCGGGAACAGACCTACGAGCAGTACTTC. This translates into CASSQDREQTYEQYF.

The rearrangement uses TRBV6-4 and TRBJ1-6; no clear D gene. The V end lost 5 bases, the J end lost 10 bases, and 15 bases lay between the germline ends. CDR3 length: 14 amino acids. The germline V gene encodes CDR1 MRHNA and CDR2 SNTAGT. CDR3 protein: CASSLSGSGSPLHF. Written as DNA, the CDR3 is TGTGCCAGCAGTCTAAGTGGATCGGGGTCACCCCTCCACTTT.

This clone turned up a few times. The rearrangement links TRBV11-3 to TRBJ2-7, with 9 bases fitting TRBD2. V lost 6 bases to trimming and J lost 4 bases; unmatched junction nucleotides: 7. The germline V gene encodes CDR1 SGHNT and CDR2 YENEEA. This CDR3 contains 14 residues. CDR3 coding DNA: TGTGCCAGCAGAGGTAGCGGGAGATCTTACGAGCAGTACTTC. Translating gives CASRGSGRSYEQYF. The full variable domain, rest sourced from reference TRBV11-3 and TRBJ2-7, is EAGVVQSPRYKIIEKKQPVAFWCNPISGHNTLYWYLQNLGQGPELLIRYENEEAVDDSQLPKDRFSAERLKGVDSTLKIQPAELGDSAVYLCASRGSGRSYEQYFGPGTRLTVT.